The clone carrying this TCR beta chain was detected only once. The PCR used 60 Vbeta and 13 Jbeta primers. This table comes from immunoSEQ multiplex PCR, and its TCRdb copy is limited to in-frame clones, with some not included. The sample yields about 180,000 clones, roughly three quarters seen once. This CDR3 has 17 amino acids. V was pared by 1 base and J by 6 bases, with 20 bases between. CDR1 MNHEY and CDR2 SMNVEV come from the germline V gene (reference sequence). This sample was included in a study of cytomegalovirus exposure and HLA in healthy donors. The chain recombines TRBV27 with TRBJ2-3; no reliable D call. Input material: PBMCs. This clonotype was sampled from a woman between 50 and 59 years old in good health and CMV-seropositive. The CDR3 spells CASSLLTDTRVIDTQYF. The CDR3 nucleotides are TGTGCCAGCAGTTTATTGACCGACACCCGCGTCATTGATACGCAGTATTTT.